This TCR beta chain was observed in a study of T cell responses to AZD1222 COVID-19 vaccine. Study-wide results and caveats: It should be noted that donors were predominantly white British and more often female, and clonal diversity was possibly underestimated. Only a handful of AZD1222 recipients tested seropositive at baseline.

The repertoire was sequenced with immunoSEQ multiplex PCR; TCRdb's copy has only in-frame clones and lacks some. The data hold about 140,000 clones, with about 90% observed a single time. With respect to this clone: What it binds is not known.

Germline V gene data show CDR1 as SGHAT and CDR2 as FQNNGV. Trimming shortened V by 4 bases and J by 0 bases, and 16 bases separated the two germline ends. This CDR3 has 17 amino acids. Pooling covered second doses at about 4 or about 12 weeks. This sample comprised peripheral blood, obtained 28 days after the second AZD1222 dose. The source is an adult who received the AZD1222 COVID-19 vaccine. The gene calls are TRBV11-2 and TRBJ2-1; possible D gene TRBD2, 6 bases. The CDR3 sequence is CASSSPSSGFSYNEQFF. The CDR3, as DNA: TGTGCCAGCAGCTCGCCTTCAAGCGGGTTCTCCTACAATGAGCAGTTCTTC. Full variable domain (missing parts from reference TRBV11-2 and TRBJ2-1): EAGVAQSPRYKIIEKRQSVAFWCNPISGHATLYWYQQILGQGPKLLIQFQNNGVVDDSQLPKDRFSAERLKGVDSTLKIQPAKLEDSAVYLCASSSPSSGFSYNEQFFGPGTRLTVL.